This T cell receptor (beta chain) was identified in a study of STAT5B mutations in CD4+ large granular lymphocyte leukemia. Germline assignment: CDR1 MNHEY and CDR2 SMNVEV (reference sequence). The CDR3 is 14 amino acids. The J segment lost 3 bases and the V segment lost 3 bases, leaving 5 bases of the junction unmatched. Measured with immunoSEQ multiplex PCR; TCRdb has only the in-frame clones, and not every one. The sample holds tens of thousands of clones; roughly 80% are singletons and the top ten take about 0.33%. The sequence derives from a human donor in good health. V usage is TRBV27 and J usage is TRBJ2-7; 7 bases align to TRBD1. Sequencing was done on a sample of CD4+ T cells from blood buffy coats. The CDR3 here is CASSLGTEIYEQYF. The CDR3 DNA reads TGTGCCAGCAGTTTGGGGACAGAGATCTACGAGCAGTACTTC.